Detailed here is one TCR beta chain. Its antigen is undetermined. Germline lookup yields CDR1 SGHTA and CDR2 FQGTGA. Trimming pared 1 base from V and 2 bases from J, leaving 10 bases between. The CDR3 extends over 15 amino acids. This specimen belongs to a study of blood T cells in healthy people across ages. Alongside a J-beta primer mix, a sample-barcoded 5' primer served in a second PCR lasting about 7 to 11 cycles. TCRdb re-called the 5' RACE reads with MiXCR, one entry per CDR3 protein. The sample has over 1,500,000 distinct CDR3 sequences; about 50% are singletons. General study points: Per million T cells, TCR beta diversity dropped about linearly as age rose.

The J gene is TRBJ2-3, the V gene TRBV7-3; the D gene is possibly TRBD1 (5 bases). The sample consisted of blood. The receptor was derived from a woman in her forties in good health. The DNA of the CDR3 is TGTGCCAGCAGCTTAAACGGCAGGGACACAGATACGCAGTATTTT. Its translation: CASSLNGRDTDTQYF.